This record covers a single T cell receptor beta chain. The antigen is undetermined. The CDR3 is 16 amino acids. Germline trimming cut 5 bases from V and 5 bases from J; bases unmatched to any gene: 14. The germline V gene encodes CDR1 SEHNR and CDR2 FQNEAQ (reference sequence). Sequencing used immunoSEQ multiplex PCR; TCRdb keeps in-frame clones, though not all of them. This sample has about 45,000 clones; 70% to 90% occur once, and the top ten carry around 17%. This record belongs to a study of OX40 agonist ivuxolimab in advanced cancers. For the study at large: Patients received the agonistic anti-OX40 (CD134) antibody ivuxolimab. Points from the study as a whole: CD4+ and CD8+ blood T cells expanded clonally by week 6 at 0.1 to 3.0 mg/kg. Antigen specificity of clonally expanded peripheral T cells was not established.

V gene TRBV7-9 combines with J gene TRBJ2-7; 8 nucleotides align to TRBD1. The sequencing here drew on CD4+ or CD8+ T cells sorted from blood, taken in a trial of the OX40 agonist ivuxolimab. This clonotype was sampled from an adult with an advanced solid tumor such as melanoma, head and neck, liver or kidney cancer. CDR3 nucleotide sequence: TGTGCCAGCAGCCCCTCGACAGGGGCTAGGCTCAACGAGCAGTACTTC. This sequence encodes CASSPSTGARLNEQYF. Using reference TRBV7-9 and TRBJ2-7 for the parts outside the CDR3, the full variable domain is DTGVSQNPRHKITKRGQNVTFRCDPISEHNRLYWYRQTLGQGPEFLTYFQNEAQLEKSRLLSDRFSAERPKGSFSTLEIQRTEQGDSAMYLCASSPSTGARLNEQYFGPGTRLTVT.